The 4 T cell receptor beta chains presented below share a single source sample, sequenced in a study of cytomegalovirus exposure and HLA in healthy donors. Primers for the PCR totalled 60 Vbeta and 13 Jbeta. Produced via immunoSEQ multiplex PCR; TCRdb's table is partial and in-frame only. The data contain approximately 120,000 clones, around 80% of them singletons. Source material: PBMCs. The source of these receptors is a woman in her fifties or sixties in good health and CMV-seropositive.

The V call is TRBV21-1, the J call TRBJ1-4. TRBV21-1 corresponds to a pseudogene. This CDR3 is built from 13 residues. The CDR3 protein is CASSSRANEKLFF. CDR3 nucleotide sequence: TGTGCCAGCAGCAGCCGGGCTAATGAAAAACTGTTTTTT.

This chain joins TRBV4-2 and TRBJ2-3; D is possibly TRBD2 (5 bases). CDR1 is LGHNA and CDR2 is YNFKEQ in the germline V gene. The V end lost 0 bases, the J end lost 3 bases, and 19 bases lay between the germline ends. This CDR3 has 18 amino acids. The CDR3 coding sequence is TGTGCCAGCAGCCAAGATTCTATAGCTAGCTTAGGGACAGATACGCAGTATTTT. Its protein is CASSQDSIASLGTDTQYF.

V usage is TRBV6-9 and J usage is TRBJ2-1; 7 bases agree with TRBD1. CDR1 and CDR2 from the germline V gene are MNHGY and SVAAGI. Trimming took 8 bases from V and 7 from J; bases not matched to a gene: 8. There are 13 residues in the CDR3. CDR3 DNA: TGTGCCAGCCACAGGGGCCTAGGGAATGAGCAGTTCTTC. It encodes CASHRGLGNEQFF.

This clone appeared once. The J gene is TRBJ2-7, the V gene TRBV11-2; TRBD2 matches at 10 bases. The length of the CDR3 is 15 residues. With 4 bases clipped from V and 4 bases from J, the junction kept 7 bases outside the gene matches. CDR1 and CDR2 (germline): SGHAT, FQNNGV. The CDR3 DNA sequence: TGTGCCAGCAGCTCGAGGGCTAGCGGGAGTTACGAGCAGTACTTC. Translation gives CASSSRASGSYEQYF.